A single sample gave rise to the 25 T cell receptor beta chains below, sequenced in a study of blood T cell repertoires in COVID-19. TCRdb keeps only in-frame clones here, not all; method: immunoSEQ multiplex PCR. Of over 250,000 clones listed, 65% to 90% are singletons. Material: peripheral blood. These receptor sequences come from a man aged 45-65 years with active or convalescent COVID-19.

This chain uses TRBV6-5 with TRBJ2-1, with 7 bases identical to TRBD1. Germline CDR1 and CDR2: MNHEY and SVGAGI. The CDR3 consists of 15 residues. The V gene end was trimmed by 9 bases and the J gene end by 2 bases; junction bases not matched to a gene: 10. CDR3 bases: TGTGCCAGTCGACAGGGACAGAACCCCTACAATGAGCAGTTCTTC. This translates into CASRQGQNPYNEQFF.

The rearrangement joins TRBV29-1 to TRBJ1-1; D call uncertain. The ends were cut back, 4 bases at V and 3 bases at J, with 9 bases in the middle. Germline values: CDR1 SQVTM, CDR2 ANQGSEA. The CDR3 has 12 residues. The CDR3 protein is CSVGYGDTEAFF. CDR3 nucleotides: TGCAGCGTTGGTTACGGGGACACTGAAGCTTTCTTT.

The chain joins TRBV6-5 to TRBJ1-2, with 7 bases fitting TRBD1. The CDR3 covers 16 residues. Unmatched junction bases numbered 5, after V lost 0 bases and J lost 1 base. Germline CDR1 MNHEY, CDR2 SVGAGI. The CDR3 DNA reads as TGTGCCAGCAGTTACTCGACAGGGAATGGTAACTATGGCTACACCTTC. It yields the protein CASSYSTGNGNYGYTF.

The chain uses TRBV6-5 and TRBJ1-1; D remains ambiguous. V was shortened by 2 bases and J by 3 bases, with 7 bases between the two germline ends. The length of the CDR3 is 13 residues. Germline CDR1 reads MNHEY; CDR2 reads SVGAGI. This CDR3 reads CASSYEEYTEAFF. As DNA, the CDR3 is TGTGCCAGCAGTTACGAGGAGTACACTGAAGCTTTCTTT.

The chain links TRBV7-9 to TRBJ1-5; 8 bases agree with TRBD1. Germline V gives CDR1 SEHNR, CDR2 FQNEAQ (reference sequence). The CDR3 covers 12 residues. Unmatched junction bases numbered 3, after V lost 5 bases and J lost 9 bases. Here the CDR3 reads CASSLQGGPQHF. The CDR3 coding sequence is TGTGCCAGCAGCCTACAGGGGGGGCCCCAGCATTTT.

This clone was found once. V gene TRBV30 combines with J gene TRBJ2-7; possibly TRBD2 for D (5 bases). The CDR3 is made up of 14 amino acids. From germline, CDR1 is GTSNPN and CDR2 SVGIG (reference sequence). V was clipped by 3 bases and J by 7 bases, with 19 bases between them. DNA of the CDR3: TGTGCCTGGAGACCCCCCTCTTTTGAGCGGGAGCAGTACTTC. Its translation is CAWRPPSFEREQYF.

In this sample, this clone turned up once. The V and J genes are TRBV28 and TRBJ2-2; the D is unclear. This CDR3 has 12 amino acids. Germline CDR1 is MDHEN and CDR2 is SYDVKM. Trimming removed 6 bases at V and 1 base at J, with 3 bases between. In DNA, the CDR3 is TGTGCCAGCAGACTGAACACCGGGGAGCTGTTTTTT. Its protein product is CASRLNTGELFF.

This clone was seen only once. The J gene is TRBJ1-3, the V gene TRBV10-3; D is unresolved. CDR3 length equals 15 residues. Looked up from germline, CDR1 is ENHRY and CDR2 is SYGVKD. V shed 3 bases and J shed 9 bases, with 18 bases lying between them. In DNA form, the CDR3 reads TGTGCCATCAGTGACTTGGGCAAACGCCCAGGCACCATATATTTT. Its translation is CAISDLGKRPGTIYF.

This chain links TRBV6-5 with TRBJ1-5; no definite D call. CDR1 MNHEY and CDR2 SVGAGI come from the germline V gene. Trimming left V 8 bases short and J 4 bases short, with 15 bases between. The CDR3 has 14 amino acids. The CDR3 DNA reads as TGTGCCAGCGCCCCCCGAGGCCTAAATCAGCCCCAGCATTTT. Translating gives CASAPRGLNQPQHF.

The chain has TRBV28 and TRBJ2-7; a possible D gene is TRBD2 (5 bases). The germline CDR1 and CDR2 sequences are MDHEN and SYDVKM. This CDR3 spans 12 amino acids. Trimming removed 6 bases from V and 5 bases from J, with 11 bases in between. The CDR3 nucleotides read TGTGCCAGCAGGCCGGACTGGGACGAGCAGTACTTC. As protein: CASRPDWDEQYF.

This clone was picked up a small number of times. The same CDR3 also results from other DNA sequences found in this sample. J is TRBJ1-1 and V is TRBV3-1 (or the pseudogene TRBV3-2); D not resolved. The CDR3 spans 13 residues. Trimming shortened V by 1 base and J by 5 bases, and 8 bases separated the two germline ends. Germline assignment: CDR1 LGHDT and CDR2 YNNKEL (reference sequence). The CDR3 DNA sequence: TGTGCCAGCAGCCAAGGACGGGGTACTGAAGCTTTCTTT. This translates into CASSQGRGTEAFF.

The chain combines TRBV4-1 with TRBJ1-1, with TRBD1 as a possible D gene (5 bases). Deletions cut 0 bases from V and 4 bases from J, with 15 bases between. Germline CDR1 MGHRA, CDR2 YSYEKL. The CDR3 has 16 residues. Here the CDR3 reads CASSQDAGGGITEAFF. In DNA form, the CDR3 reads TGCGCCAGCAGCCAAGATGCGGGGGGGGGTATCACTGAAGCTTTCTTT.

J is TRBJ1-2 and V is TRBV9, with 9 bases that match TRBD1. Unmatched junction bases numbered 8, after V lost 3 bases and J lost 5 bases. The V gene's germline CDR1 is SGDLS and CDR2 YYNGEE. CDR3 length equals 15 residues. CDR3 loop: CASSARDRDFYGYTF. The CDR3 DNA sequence: TGTGCCAGCAGCGCCCGGGACAGGGATTTTTATGGCTACACCTTC.

The V gene is TRBV9, the J gene TRBJ2-1; D may be TRBD1 (6 bases). This CDR3 comprises 14 residues. Germline CDR1 is SGDLS and CDR2 is YYNGEE. Trimming left V 0 bases short and J 5 bases short, with 9 bases between. The CDR3 spells CASSVGTVNNEQFF. The CDR3 DNA sequence: TGTGCCAGCAGCGTAGGGACAGTGAACAATGAGCAGTTCTTC.

This clone occurred once. V gene TRBV5-8 combines with J gene TRBJ1-5, with 8 bases matching TRBD1. V shed 5 bases and J 3 bases; nucleotides not matched to a gene: 10. Germline V gene data show CDR1 as SGHTS and CDR2 as YDEGEE. CDR3 length: 16 residues. CDR3 bases: TGTGCCAGCAGTAGGGGACAGGTAACCCCCAATCAGCCCCAGCATTTT. It encodes CASSRGQVTPNQPQHF.

The CDR3 region has the DNA TGTGCCAGCATTATGGTAGCGGGGGACAATGAGCAGTTCTTC. Amino acids: CASIMVAGDNEQFF. The chain joins TRBV2 to TRBJ2-1; 9 nucleotides match TRBD2. The V segment lost 7 bases and the J segment 5 bases; nucleotides outside the gene matches: 6. The germline CDR1 and CDR2 sequences are SNHLY and FYNNEI. The length of the CDR3 is 14 residues.

The chain is built from TRBV6-6 and TRBJ2-7, with TRBD1 matching over 9 bases. Unmatched junction bases numbered 14, after V lost 4 bases and J lost 7 bases. The CDR3 is 16 residues long. Germline CDR1 MNHNY, CDR2 SVGAGI (reference sequence). CDR3 sequence: CASSSGTGTPQREQYF. The CDR3 DNA reads TGTGCCAGCAGTTCCGGGACAGGGACCCCCCAAAGAGAGCAGTACTTC.

In DNA, the CDR3 is TGTGCCAGTAGTACCGGACAGGGGTTCTCCTACGAGCAGTACTTC. Protein: CASSTGQGFSYEQYF. The V gene is TRBV19, the J gene TRBJ2-7, with 9 bases aligning to TRBD1. V gave up 4 bases and J gave up 0 bases; unmatched junction bases: 4. This CDR3 contains 15 residues. Germline V gives CDR1 LNHDA, CDR2 SQIVND (reference sequence).

This clone turned up a few times. The chain uses TRBV7-8 and TRBJ2-5, with 9 bases lining up with TRBD2. This CDR3 spans 14 amino acids. Per germline, CDR1 SGHVS and CDR2 FQNEAQ. V lost 5 bases and J lost 5; bases outside the gene matches: 6. This chain's CDR3 is CASSVSGSVETQYF. CDR3 DNA sequence: TGTGCCAGCAGCGTTAGCGGGAGCGTTGAGACCCAGTACTTC. Full variable domain (outside the CDR3, taken from reference TRBV7-8 and TRBJ2-5): GAGVSQSPRYKVAKRGQDVALRCDPISGHVSLFWYQQALGQGPEFLTYFQNEAQLDKSGLPSDRFFAERPEGSVSTLKIQRTQQEDSAVYLCASSVSGSVETQYFGPGTRLLVL.

The gene calls are TRBV7-8 and TRBJ2-1; weak D call: TRBD2 (5 bases). CDR3 length: 16 amino acids. The V end was cut by 0 bases, the J end by 4 bases, with 13 bases between. Germline assignment: CDR1 SGHVS and CDR2 FQNEAQ. CDR3 DNA: TGTGCCAGCAGCTTAGCTAATCCTACGGGGTACAATGAGCAGTTCTTC. Protein product: CASSLANPTGYNEQFF.

The chain has TRBV30 and TRBJ2-7; 7 bases align to TRBD2. V lost 0 bases and J lost 9; bases outside the gene matches: 14. The CDR3 runs to 15 residues. Germline CDR1 GTSNPN, CDR2 SVGIG (reference sequence). The CDR3 loop reads CAWSVGGKPYTGQYF. DNA for the CDR3: TGTGCCTGGAGTGTCGGGGGGAAACCGTATACTGGGCAGTACTTC. The complete variable domain, with remaining parts taken from reference TRBV30 and TRBJ2-7, reads SQTIHQWPATLVQPVGSPLSLECTVEGTSNPNLYWYRQAAGRGLQLLFYSVGIGQISSEVPQNLSASRPQDRQFILSSKKLLLSDSGFYLCAWSVGGKPYTGQYFGPGTRLTVT.

The chain carries TRBV27 and TRBJ1-2; 9 nucleotides match TRBD1. The germline V gene encodes CDR1 MNHEY and CDR2 SMNVEV (reference sequence). The V gene end was trimmed by 7 bases and the J gene end by 8 bases; junction bases not matched to a gene: 11. The CDR3 contains 14 residues. The CDR3 region has the DNA TGTGCCAGCAAGACGACAGGGGGAGGAGGGGGCTACACCTTC. It translates to CASKTTGGGGGYTF.

V usage is TRBV19 and J usage is TRBJ1-3, with D maybe TRBD1 (6 bases). Germline V gene sequence: CDR1 LNHDA, CDR2 SQIVND (reference sequence). V shed 4 bases and J shed 0 bases, with 10 bases lying between them. The CDR3 loop spans 15 amino acids. CDR3 loop: CASSKRQASGNTIYF. The CDR3 DNA sequence: TGTGCCAGTAGTAAGCGACAGGCCTCTGGAAACACCATATATTTT.

The chain is built from TRBV7-2 and TRBJ1-1, with D unresolved. This CDR3 contains 13 residues. From germline, CDR1 is SGHTA and CDR2 FQGNSA. The V gene lost 7 bases and the J gene lost 3 bases, with 12 bases spanning the gap. The CDR3 loop reads CASKRARDTEAFF. The CDR3 coding sequence is TGTGCCAGCAAGCGGGCGCGGGACACTGAAGCTTTCTTT.

The V gene is TRBV4-2, the J gene TRBJ2-1; TRBD2 aligns across 9 bases. The CDR3 totals 18 residues. Trimming removed 1 base from V and 2 bases from J; junction bases left unmatched: 9. Germline loops: CDR1 LGHNA, CDR2 YNFKEQ. Written as DNA, the CDR3 is TGTGCCAGCAGCCAAGCCCTTCTGGCGGGAGGGGCCTACAATGAGCAGTTCTTC. Translating gives CASSQALLAGGAYNEQFF.